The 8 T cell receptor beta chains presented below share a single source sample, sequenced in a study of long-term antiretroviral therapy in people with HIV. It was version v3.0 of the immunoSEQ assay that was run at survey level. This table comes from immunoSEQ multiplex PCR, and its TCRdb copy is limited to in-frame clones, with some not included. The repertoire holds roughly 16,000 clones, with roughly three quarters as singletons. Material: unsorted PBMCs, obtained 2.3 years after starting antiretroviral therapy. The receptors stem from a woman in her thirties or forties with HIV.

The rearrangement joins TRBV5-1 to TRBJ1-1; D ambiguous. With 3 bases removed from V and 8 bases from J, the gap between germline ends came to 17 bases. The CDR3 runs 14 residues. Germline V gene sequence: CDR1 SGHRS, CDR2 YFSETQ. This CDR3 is CASSSEVQFREAFF. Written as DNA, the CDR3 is TGCGCCAGCAGCTCGGAGGTCCAGTTTAGGGAAGCTTTCTTT.

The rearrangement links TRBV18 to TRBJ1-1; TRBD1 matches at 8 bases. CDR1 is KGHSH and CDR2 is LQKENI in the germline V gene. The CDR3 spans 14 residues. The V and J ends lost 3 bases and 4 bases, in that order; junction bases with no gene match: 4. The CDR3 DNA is TGTGCCAGCTCACCCGACGGACAGGGCACTGAAGCTTTCTTT. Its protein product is CASSPDGQGTEAFF.

CDR3 in DNA: TGTGCCAGTAGTCCGGGACTAGAAATGAACGAGCAGTACTTC. This translates into CASSPGLEMNEQYF. This chain connects TRBV19 to TRBJ2-5; 8 nucleotides align to TRBD2. TRBJ2-7 matches the DNA end more closely, so the J call is doubtful. Germline-derived CDR1 and CDR2 are LNHDA and SQIVND (reference sequence). The CDR3 sequence is 14 residues long.

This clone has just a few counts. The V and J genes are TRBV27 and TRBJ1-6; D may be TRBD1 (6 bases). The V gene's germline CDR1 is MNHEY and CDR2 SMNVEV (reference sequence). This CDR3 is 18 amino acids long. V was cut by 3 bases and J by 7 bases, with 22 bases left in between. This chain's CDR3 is CASSFQSGTRAPNSPLHF. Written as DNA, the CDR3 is TGTGCCAGCAGTTTTCAATCCGGGACAAGGGCTCCAAATTCACCCCTCCACTTT.

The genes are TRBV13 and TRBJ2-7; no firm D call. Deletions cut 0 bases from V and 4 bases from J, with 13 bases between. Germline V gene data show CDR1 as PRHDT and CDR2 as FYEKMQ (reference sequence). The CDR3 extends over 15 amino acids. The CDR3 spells CASSLGGYASYEQYF. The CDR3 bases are TGTGCCAGCAGCTTAGGGGGATACGCCTCGTACGAGCAGTACTTC.

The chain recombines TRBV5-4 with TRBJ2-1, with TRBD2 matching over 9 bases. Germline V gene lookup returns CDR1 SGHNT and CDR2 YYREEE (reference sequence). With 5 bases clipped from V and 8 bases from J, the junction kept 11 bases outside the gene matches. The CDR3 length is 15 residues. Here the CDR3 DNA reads TGTGCCAGCAGATATTTAGCGGGAGTTGGGGATGAGCAGTTCTTC. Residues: CASRYLAGVGDEQFF.

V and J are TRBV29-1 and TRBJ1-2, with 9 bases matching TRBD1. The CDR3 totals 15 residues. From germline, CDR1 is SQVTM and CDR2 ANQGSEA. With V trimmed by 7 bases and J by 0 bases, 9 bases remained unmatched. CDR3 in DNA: TGCAGCGCCGGACAGGGGACCCGAGCTAACTATGGCTACACCTTC. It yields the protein CSAGQGTRANYGYTF.

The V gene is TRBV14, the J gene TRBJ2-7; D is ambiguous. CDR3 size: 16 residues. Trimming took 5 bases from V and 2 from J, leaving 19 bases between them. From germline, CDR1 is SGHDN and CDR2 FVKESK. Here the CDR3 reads CASSNEVIPNPYEQYF. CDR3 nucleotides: TGTGCCAGCAGCAATGAAGTAATCCCGAACCCCTACGAGCAGTACTTC.